This TCR beta chain was observed in a study of blood T cell repertoires in COVID-19. Study-wide background: Acute-phase and convalescent COVID-19 samples originated in the United States, Italy and Spain.

The repertoire was sequenced with immunoSEQ multiplex PCR; TCRdb's copy has only in-frame clones and lacks some. The sample consists of 60,000 to 70,000 clones, about 88% of them appearing once. Trimming took 6 bases from V and 10 from J; bases not matched to a gene: 12. CDR1 is SQVTM and CDR2 is ANQGSEA in the germline V gene. The CDR3 has 14 residues. This clone was seen more than once but under ten times. The source is a woman aged 55-69 years with COVID-19, enrolled during active disease. The source material was peripheral blood. This sequence joins TRBV29-1 and TRBJ2-1; 10 positions agree with TRBD2. The CDR3 nucleotides read TGCAGCGTGGCGGAGCGGGGGGGCCTAAGGGAGCAGTTCTTC. Its translation is CSVAERGGLREQFF.